This paragraph reports one T cell receptor beta chain. This clone may be a read error of a much larger clone one base away. RNA was extracted from bulk tissue without any cell sorting. This sample was taken from a study of tumor and adjacent non-tumor tissue in lung cancer. About the study: Samples averaged approximately 4.2 million productive TCRbeta reads each.

A modified ARM-PCR protocol with three rounds of nested PCR amplified TCRbeta. TCRdb re-called the multiplex PCR reads with MiXCR, one entry per CDR3 protein. The sample has approximately 120,000 distinct CDR3 sequences, about 66% seen once; the top ten hold more than 10%. Germline loops: CDR1 DFQATT, CDR2 SNEGSKA (reference sequence). Trimming took 5 bases from V and 4 from J, leaving 17 bases between them. This CDR3 comprises 14 residues. The TCR originated in a man younger than 40 with non-small cell lung cancer. The sample comprised lung tumor tissue. V gene TRBV20-1 combines with J gene TRBJ1-1, with D uncertain. CDR3 nucleotides: TGCAGTGCTCCCAATCGAAAGGGAGGCACTGAAGCTTTCTTT. It specifies CSAPNRKGGTEAFF.